Below, 20 T cell receptor beta chains from the same sample are listed, as sequenced in a study of shared clonotypes between healthy human individuals. Measured with immunoSEQ multiplex PCR; TCRdb has only the in-frame clones, and not every one. Of about 990,000 clones detected, around 78% appear once; the ten largest clones hold 0.5% to 0.65%. Material: memory CD4+ T cells from PBMCs. The subset denotes: CD45RA-negative fraction. All receptors derive from a man between 18 and 29 years old in good health. Some clones in this sample may be carry-over from other donors' samples.

This CDR3 reads CATTFQGQANEKLFF. The CDR3 DNA reads as TGTGCCACCACTTTCCAGGGACAGGCTAATGAAAAACTGTTTTTT. This chain joins TRBV15 and TRBJ1-4; 8 bases map to TRBD1. This CDR3 comprises 15 residues. With V trimmed by 7 bases and J by 3 bases, 7 bases remained unmatched. Germline V CDR1 and CDR2: LNHNV, YYDKDF (reference sequence).

This sequence joins TRBV10-3 and TRBJ1-5; 7 bases are shared with TRBD1. There are 16 residues in the CDR3. The germline V gene has CDR1 ENHRY and CDR2 SYGVKD. V gave up 6 bases and J gave up 11 bases; unmatched junction bases: 19. CDR3 residues: CAISEIFPGGGESQHF. CDR3 bases: TGTGCCATCAGCGAGATATTCCCAGGGGGAGGCGAGTCCCAGCATTTT.

The gene calls are TRBV7-2 and TRBJ2-1, with a weak D call TRBD1 (5 bases). Germline V gives CDR1 SGHTA, CDR2 FQGNSA. This CDR3 is 12 amino acids long. V was clipped by 3 bases and J by 10 bases, with 10 bases between them. The CDR3 region is CASSFPPGEQFF. As DNA, the CDR3 is TGTGCCAGCAGCTTCCCCCCAGGGGAGCAGTTCTTC.

The chain employs TRBV6-5 and TRBJ1-2; D may be TRBD1 (6 bases). The V gene's germline CDR1 is MNHEY and CDR2 SVGAGI. CDR3 length: 16 residues. With 0 bases removed from V and 0 bases from J, the gap between germline ends came to 11 bases. The CDR3 nucleotides are TGTGCCAGCAGTTACTCAGGGGGTGGTTCTAACTATGGCTACACCTTC. As protein: CASSYSGGGSNYGYTF.

This clone has more than one count but fewer than ten. J is TRBJ2-2 and V is TRBV5-1; tentatively, D is TRBD2 (5 bases). This CDR3 is built from 15 residues. Per the germline V gene, CDR1 is SGHRS and CDR2 is YFSETQ. V was trimmed by 5 bases and J by 5 bases, leaving 16 bases between them. The CDR3, as DNA: TGCGCCAGCAGGGTGGGAGTAGCGAGTACCGGGGAGCTGTTTTTT. Translating it yields CASRVGVASTGELFF.

The rearrangement joins TRBV20-1 to TRBJ2-5, with a possible D match to TRBD2 (5 bases). CDR1 is DFQATT, CDR2 SNEGSKA, per germline (reference sequence). The CDR3 contains 11 residues. V gave up 6 bases and J gave up 3 bases, with 8 bases separating them. CDR3 amino acids: CSAHGEETQYF. Here the CDR3 DNA reads TGCAGTGCCCACGGGGAAGAGACCCAGTACTTC.

This clone came up a few times. This rearrangement joins TRBV28 to TRBJ2-1; D is perhaps TRBD1 (5 bases). CDR1 MDHEN and CDR2 SYDVKM come from the germline V gene. CDR3 length: 13 amino acids. Between the trimmed V and J ends, which lost 3 bases and 10 bases, there was a span of 13 bases. The CDR3 spells CASSFGQGLEQFF. The CDR3 bases are TGTGCCAGCAGTTTTGGGCAGGGCCTCGAGCAGTTCTTC.

V usage is TRBV10-3 and J usage is TRBJ2-2, with TRBD2 as a possible D gene (5 bases). This CDR3 has 17 amino acids. The germline V and J ends were trimmed by 6 bases and 1 base, with 18 bases remaining between them. Germline assignment: CDR1 ENHRY and CDR2 SYGVKD. The CDR3 DNA is TGTGCCATCAGCCGAGGGCTAGTGTCCCTGAACACCGGGGAGCTGTTTTTT. Translating gives CAISRGLVSLNTGELFF.

This clone appeared a few times. This chain uses TRBV18 with TRBJ2-3, with 10 bases identical to TRBD2. Germline CDR1 and CDR2: KGHSH and LQKENI. The CDR3 extends over 18 amino acids. V trimming: 2 bases; J trimming: 0 bases; junction bases outside the gene matches: 8. The CDR3 sequence: CASSPYGTSVGSTDTQYF. The DNA for the CDR3 is TGTGCCAGCTCACCATACGGGACTAGCGTCGGGAGCACAGATACGCAGTATTTT.

V and J are TRBV6-5 and TRBJ1-2; 8 bases align to TRBD1. V was pared by 6 bases and J by 7 bases, with 4 bases of the junction left unmatched. CDR1 and CDR2 (germline): MNHEY, SVGAGI. The CDR3 loop spans 12 amino acids. The CDR3: CASRTGEGGYTF. Written as DNA, the CDR3 is TGTGCCAGCAGGACAGGGGAGGGTGGCTACACCTTC.

Note on this clone: This may be a read error: a much more frequent sequence differs by one nucleotide. Other nucleotide sequences in the sample specify the same CDR3. The chain couples TRBV14 to TRBJ1-1; 7 bases agree with TRBD1. From germline, CDR1 is SGHDN and CDR2 FVKESK. V was clipped by 4 bases and J by 1 base; unmatched bases: 0. The CDR3 consists of 13 residues. As DNA, the CDR3 is TGTGCCAGCAGCCGGGACAGGAACACTGAAGCTTTCTTT. Its translation: CASSRDRNTEAFF.

The chain links TRBV5-4 to TRBJ2-5, with D uncertain. CDR3 size: 13 residues. Trimming pared 3 bases from V and 1 base from J, leaving 7 bases between. Germline-derived CDR1 and CDR2 are SGHNT and YYREEE (reference sequence). Written as DNA, the CDR3 is TGTGCCAGCAGCTATGATCCCCAAGAGACCCAGTACTTC. It encodes CASSYDPQETQYF.

The CDR3 coding sequence is TGTGCCAGCACTCTCAGGGGCGAAAATTCACCCCTCCACTTT. Translating it yields CASTLRGENSPLHF. The gene calls are TRBV28 and TRBJ1-6; D possibly corresponds to TRBD1 (6 bases). V was pared by 7 bases and J by 7 bases, with 14 bases between. The CDR3 has 14 residues. Germline CDR1 reads MDHEN; CDR2 reads SYDVKM.

Ten or more counts support this clone. Within the sample, other DNA sequences also encode this same CDR3. V usage is TRBV5-5 and J usage is TRBJ2-7; possible D gene TRBD1, 6 bases. The germline gives CDR1 SGHKS, CDR2 YYEKEE (reference sequence). This CDR3 is 14 amino acids long. Trimming cost V 2 bases and J 0 bases, with 9 bases left between them. The CDR3 spells CASSLRDNSYEQYF. The CDR3 nucleotides read TGTGCCAGCAGCTTACGGGACAACTCCTACGAGCAGTACTTC.

The rearrangement uses TRBV5-1 and TRBJ2-7; tentatively, D is TRBD2 (6 bases). V shed 5 bases and J shed 2 bases, with 14 bases lying between them. The CDR3 totals 14 residues. CDR1 is SGHRS and CDR2 is YFSETQ in the germline V gene. CDR3 in amino acids: CASSTGTSTYEQYF. The CDR3 DNA follows: TGCGCCAGCAGTACCGGGACTTCTACCTACGAGCAGTACTTC.

The genes are TRBV27 and TRBJ1-5, with D possibly TRBD1 on 5 matching bases. V lost 6 bases to trimming and J lost 0 bases, with 12 bases between them. The germline V gene has CDR1 MNHEY and CDR2 SMNVEV (reference sequence). The CDR3 consists of 15 residues. CDR3 residues: CASRRDFDSNQPQHF. The DNA of the CDR3 is TGTGCCAGCAGGCGGGACTTCGATAGCAATCAGCCCCAGCATTTT.

Comments on this clone: At one end the junction does not follow the germline gene, possibly because of a read error. The chain couples TRBV28 to TRBJ1-1; no clear D gene. This CDR3 spans 13 amino acids. From germline, CDR1 is MDHEN and CDR2 SYDVKM. CDR3 in DNA: TGTGCCAGCAGTTCCCCCGGGAACGCTGAAGCTTTCTTT. Protein sequence: CASSSPGNAEAFF.

This rearrangement joins TRBV18 to TRBJ2-7; D is possibly TRBD1 (6 bases). Germline values: CDR1 KGHSH, CDR2 LQKENI. There are 14 residues in the CDR3. The V and J ends lost 3 bases and 1 base respectively, with 10 bases between them. In DNA form, the CDR3 reads TGTGCCAGCTCACCCAGACAGGTATCCTACGAGCAGTACTTC. It yields the protein CASSPRQVSYEQYF.

The V and J genes are TRBV11-2 and TRBJ2-1; TRBD2 agrees at 13 bases. J lost 3 bases, V lost 6 bases, and 2 bases had no gene match. CDR1 SGHAT and CDR2 FQNNGV come from the germline V gene. The CDR3 extends over 15 amino acids. CDR3: CASRLAGGIYNEQFF. The CDR3 nucleotides read TGTGCCAGCAGACTAGCGGGAGGGATCTACAATGAGCAGTTCTTC.

V usage is TRBV5-1 and J usage is TRBJ1-2, with D maybe TRBD1 (5 bases). This CDR3 has 14 amino acids. The germline V gene encodes CDR1 SGHRS and CDR2 YFSETQ. V was pared by 4 bases and J by 2 bases, with 12 bases between. CDR3 nucleotide sequence: TGCGCCAGCAGCCTATCGACAGTCAACTATGGCTACACCTTC. Its protein is CASSLSTVNYGYTF.